This T cell receptor (beta chain) came from a study of T cells and Merkel cell carcinoma outcomes. TCRdb keeps only in-frame clones here, not all; method: immunoSEQ multiplex PCR. Of roughly 15,000 clones listed, roughly 80% are singletons. The ends lost 6 bases at V and 8 bases at J; junction bases unmatched: 15. Germline CDR1 is SEHNR and CDR2 is FQNEAQ (reference sequence). This CDR3 has 15 residues. Material for sequencing was tumor tissue from Merkel cell carcinoma. The TCR originated in a human donor with Merkel cell carcinoma. The chain uses TRBV7-9 and TRBJ1-1, with TRBD1 identical over 7 bases. The CDR3: CASSLTGASGPEAFF. The CDR3 nucleotides are TGTGCCAGCAGTTTAACAGGGGCTTCTGGGCCAGAAGCTTTCTTT.